This T cell receptor (beta chain) originates from a study of OX40 agonist ivuxolimab in advanced cancers. About the study: Previous treatment with anti-PD-1, anti-PD-L1 or anti-CTLA-4 therapy was allowed; under 50% had received some. Partial responses were achieved by three patients, one with hepatocellular carcinoma and two with cutaneous melanoma. Findings and caveats of the study: Fewer expanded clones were found on average in CD4+ than in CD8+ T cells.

From germline, CDR1 is MGHRA and CDR2 YSYEKL. The length of the CDR3 is 17 residues. Trimming at V came to 4 bases and at J to 2 bases, leaving 10 bases not matched to a gene. Some clones are missing from TCRdb's copy, which holds only in-frame ones; the method was immunoSEQ multiplex PCR. The table shows fewer than 100,000 clones, with around 82% occurring only once. On this clone: Its antigen is undetermined.

This sample comprised CD4+ or CD8+ T cells sorted from blood, obtained in a trial of the OX40 agonist ivuxolimab. This chain connects TRBV4-1 to TRBJ2-3, with 9 bases identical to TRBD2. This receptor was identified in an adult with an advanced solid tumor such as melanoma, head and neck, liver or kidney cancer. The CDR3 sequence: CASSLGSGGINTDTQYF. CDR3 nucleotide sequence: TGCGCCAGCAGCCTGGGGAGCGGGGGGATTAACACAGATACGCAGTATTTT.